This paragraph reports one T cell receptor beta chain. Antigen specificity is unknown. The junction had 5 bases not matched to a gene; V was cut back by 3 bases and J by 6 bases. The CDR3 consists of 13 residues. Germline CDR1 and CDR2: SNHLY and FYNNEI. The sample belongs to a study of shared clonotypes between healthy human individuals. Study-wide findings and caveats: A few donors shared 4.5% to 6.5% of their naive CD4 clonotypes.

TCRdb keeps only in-frame clones here, not all; method: immunoSEQ multiplex PCR. This table holds more than 2 million clones, about 95% found once. This TCR was sampled from a man aged 18 to 30 in good health. Sample: naive CD4+ T cells sorted from blood. Subset described: CD45RA+ positively selected. The chain employs TRBV2 and TRBJ2-7, with 7 nucleotides matching TRBD1. For the CDR3, the DNA is TGTGCCAGCAGTGAGACAGGGATAGGCGAGCAGTACTTC. This encodes CASSETGIGEQYF. Together with reference TRBV2 and TRBJ2-7, the CDR3 gives the full variable domain: EPEVTQTPSHQVTQMGQEVILRCVPISNHLYFYWYRQILGQKVEFLVSFYNNEISEKSEIFDDQFSVERPDGSNFTLKIRSTKLEDSAMYFCASSETGIGEQYFGPGTRLTVT.